Listed below are T cell receptor beta chains from one sample, sequenced in a study of T cell responses to AZD1222 COVID-19 vaccine. Clones were sequenced by immunoSEQ multiplex PCR, and TCRdb holds only the in-frame ones, with some missing. The repertoire holds about 200,000 clones, with around nine tenths as singletons. Sequences were derived from peripheral blood, sampled 28 days after the second dose of the MenACWY control vaccine. The receptors stem from an adult who received the MenACWY meningococcal vaccine as a control. Both conserved end residues are part of each CDR3. The order of the fields is V gene, clone size, J gene, D gene, CDR3 protein, CDR3 DNA. The D gene is left open where the match is weak. Part of the rows lack a size; the others show once, few, many or a class for expanded clones.

v_call: TRBV7-3
clone_size: -
j_call: TRBJ1-2
d_call: -
cdr3_aa: CASSLTGVGGYTF
cdr3_nt: TGTGCCAGCAGCCTAACCGGGGTTGGTGGCTACACCTTC

v_call: TRBV29-1
clone_size: few
j_call: TRBJ1-6
d_call: TRBD1
cdr3_aa: CSAGGTADSPLHF
cdr3_nt: TGCAGCGCTGGGGGGACAGCCGATTCACCCCTCCACTTT

v_call: TRBV7-9
clone_size: -
j_call: TRBJ1-1
d_call: -
cdr3_aa: CASSLGDGEAFF
cdr3_nt: TGTGCCAGCAGCTTAGGGGACGGTGAAGCTTTCTTT

v_call: TRBV24-1
clone_size: -
j_call: TRBJ1-2
d_call: -
cdr3_aa: CATSDTDRPKSYTF
cdr3_nt: TGTGCCACCAGTGATACGGACCGCCCGAAGAGCTACACCTTC

v_call: TRBV11-2
clone_size: -
j_call: TRBJ1-5
d_call: TRBD1
cdr3_aa: CASSPTGGNQPQHF
cdr3_nt: TGTGCCAGCAGCCCGACAGGGGGCAATCAGCCCCAGCATTTT

v_call: TRBV19
clone_size: -
j_call: TRBJ1-6
d_call: TRBD1
cdr3_aa: CASSPNRGGRSYNSPLHF
cdr3_nt: TGTGCCAGTAGTCCCAACAGGGGCGGCAGGTCCTATAATTCACCCCTCCACTTT

v_call: TRBV11-2
clone_size: -
j_call: TRBJ1-1
d_call: -
cdr3_aa: CASSSPQGLTNTEAFF
cdr3_nt: TGTGCCAGCAGCTCCCCCCAGGGGCTAACGAACACTGAAGCTTTCTTT

v_call: TRBV6-1
clone_size: -
j_call: TRBJ1-1
d_call: -
cdr3_aa: CASSEGWLVNTEAFF
cdr3_nt: TGTGCCAGCAGTGAAGGGTGGTTGGTGAACACTGAAGCTTTCTTT

v_call: TRBV6-5
clone_size: -
j_call: TRBJ1-5
d_call: -
cdr3_aa: CASSLQVTGNQPQHF
cdr3_nt: TGTGCCAGCAGCTTACAGGTGACGGGCAATCAGCCCCAGCATTTT

v_call: TRBV27
clone_size: few
j_call: TRBJ1-2
d_call: -
cdr3_aa: CASSPGINGGYTF
cdr3_nt: TGTGCCAGCAGTCCAGGGATCAATGGAGGCTACACCTTC

v_call: TRBV3-1/TRBV3-2
clone_size: once
j_call: TRBJ1-5
d_call: -
cdr3_aa: CASSQAGTHQPQHF
cdr3_nt: TGTGCCAGCAGCCAAGCCGGGACCCATCAGCCCCAGCATTTT

v_call: TRBV27
clone_size: -
j_call: TRBJ2-5
d_call: TRBD2
cdr3_aa: CASSIAGGRIQTQYF
cdr3_nt: TGTGCCAGCAGTATAGCGGGGGGGCGCATACAGACCCAGTACTTC

v_call: TRBV19
clone_size: -
j_call: TRBJ2-1
d_call: -
cdr3_aa: CASSTPGLAYNEQFF
cdr3_nt: TGTGCCAGTAGCACCCCGGGTCTCGCCTACAATGAGCAGTTCTTC

v_call: TRBV27
clone_size: -
j_call: TRBJ2-2
d_call: TRBD1
cdr3_aa: CASSRGSTGELFF
cdr3_nt: TGTGCCAGCTCCAGGGGGTCGACCGGGGAGCTGTTTTTT

v_call: TRBV27
clone_size: -
j_call: TRBJ1-3
d_call: TRBD1
cdr3_aa: CASSPLAGTASFGNTIYF
cdr3_nt: TGTGCCAGCAGTCCCCTCGCCGGGACAGCAAGCTTTGGAAACACCATATATTTT

v_call: TRBV15
clone_size: once
j_call: TRBJ2-1
d_call: TRBD2
cdr3_aa: CATTRASGNYNEQFF
cdr3_nt: TGTGCCACCACAAGGGCTAGCGGGAACTACAATGAGCAGTTCTTC

v_call: TRBV30
clone_size: -
j_call: TRBJ2-4
d_call: -
cdr3_aa: CAWSSTGWLKNIQYF
cdr3_nt: TGTGCCTGGAGTTCTACAGGGTGGCTCAAAAACATTCAGTACTTC

v_call: TRBV3-1/TRBV3-2
clone_size: -
j_call: TRBJ1-3
d_call: TRBD1
cdr3_aa: CASSQEGTAGNTIYF
cdr3_nt: TGTGCCAGCAGCCAAGAGGGGACAGCCGGAAACACCATATATTTT

v_call: TRBV15
clone_size: -
j_call: TRBJ2-1
d_call: TRBD2
cdr3_aa: CATSRHEGLVREQFF
cdr3_nt: TGTGCCACCAGCAGACACGAGGGACTAGTCCGTGAGCAGTTCTTC

v_call: TRBV24-1
clone_size: -
j_call: TRBJ1-2
d_call: -
cdr3_aa: CATSDWTPGGGYTF
cdr3_nt: TGTGCCACCAGTGATTGGACACCGGGCGGTGGCTACACCTTC

v_call: TRBV15
clone_size: -
j_call: TRBJ2-3
d_call: -
cdr3_aa: CATSRVGAASDTQYF
cdr3_nt: TGTGCCACCAGCAGAGTTGGAGCGGCATCAGATACGCAGTATTTT

v_call: TRBV14
clone_size: -
j_call: TRBJ1-3
d_call: -
cdr3_aa: CASSPGGGYSGNTIYF
cdr3_nt: TGTGCCAGCAGCCCCGGGGGGGGTTACTCTGGAAACACCATATATTTT